This T cell receptor (beta chain) was retrieved from a study of neurological immune-mediated disorders. Whole-study findings and limits: No expanded-clone CDR3 amino acid sequence recurred across subjects, suggesting private TCR-beta repertoires.

Each sorted-subset library came from 1 million CD4+ or CD8+ T cells. 5'RACE with 10-nucleotide random UMIs generated the cDNA. Over 160 million TCR-beta sequences from 15-18 subjects were obtained in each sequencing run. A single record per CDR3 protein comes from TCRdb applying MiXCR to the 5' RACE reads. The sample records under 45,000 distinct CDR3 sequences, around 15% being singletons. Regarding this clonotype: What it recognizes is unknown.

With V trimmed by 5 bases and J by 2 bases, 11 bases remained unmatched. The CDR3 runs to 16 residues. CDR1 is MNHEY and CDR2 is SMNVEV in the germline V gene (reference sequence). The V call is TRBV27, the J call TRBJ1-2; TRBD1 matches at 7 bases. The specimen sequenced was CD4+ T cells from blood. This receptor was identified in a woman aged 55-70 years with HTLV-1-associated myelopathy (HAM/TSP). Here the CDR3 DNA reads TGTGCCAGCAGTCCTTGGGGAGGGGGCGTAAACTATGGCTACACCTTC. It is translated as CASSPWGGGVNYGYTF.